Shown below are 32 T cell receptor beta chains from a single sample sequenced in a study of lung T cells in sarcoidosis with Löfgren's syndrome. TCRdb processed the reads anew with MiXCR; each CDR3 protein has one entry. The profile covers 2,100 or so distinct CDR3 sequences, with around 20% appearing a single time and roughly 12% taken by the ten largest. The material sequenced was CD4+ T cells from bronchoalveolar lavage. These receptors were taken from a human donor with sarcoidosis (Löfgren's syndrome or another form), or a control subject (not recorded which).

This clonotype rates as medium-sized. V is TRBV7-9 and J is TRBJ1-2; D unclear. Germline V gene sequence: CDR1 SEHNR, CDR2 FQNEAQ (reference sequence). The germline V and J ends were trimmed by 6 bases and 7 bases, with 15 bases remaining between them. The CDR3 runs 13 residues. In nucleotides, the CDR3 is TGTGCCAGCAGGGACGGTAGTGGGCTTGGCTACACCTTC. As protein: CASRDGSGLGYTF.

By sample share, this clonotype is medium-sized. This chain connects TRBV28 to TRBJ2-7, with D hard to call. The V end was cut by 7 bases, the J end by 0 bases, with 7 bases between. The germline gives CDR1 MDHEN, CDR2 SYDVKM. CDR3 length equals 12 residues. The CDR3 sequence is CASTASSYEQYF. In DNA, the CDR3 is TGTGCCAGCACCGCGAGCTCCTACGAGCAGTACTTC.

This clonotype appeared many times. The chain employs TRBV29-1 and TRBJ2-3; tentatively, D is TRBD1 (5 bases). Germline V gives CDR1 SQVTM, CDR2 ANQGSEA. V was pared by 6 bases and J by 0 bases, with 13 bases between. This CDR3 comprises 14 residues. The CDR3 coding sequence is TGCAGCGTGGGTGGGGCAGGGAGCACAGATACGCAGTATTTT. Encoded protein: CSVGGAGSTDTQYF.

By share, this clonotype ranks as medium-sized (0.01 to 0.1%). J is TRBJ1-2 and V is TRBV4-1; no firm D call. V lost 0 bases and J 8 bases, leaving 7 bases between the germline ends. Germline CDR1 is MGHRA and CDR2 is YSYEKL. CDR3 length: 12 amino acids. CDR3 sequence: CASSQDKEGYTF. The CDR3 DNA follows: TGCGCCAGCAGCCAAGATAAGGAAGGCTACACCTTC.

This clonotype was found many times. This chain uses TRBV7-2 with TRBJ2-1; no firm D call. The germline V gene encodes CDR1 SGHTA and CDR2 FQGNSA. Trimming removed 0 bases at V and 0 bases at J, with 6 bases between. The CDR3 extends over 15 amino acids. CDR3 DNA: TGTGCCAGCAGCTTAGCTCTATCCTCCTACAATGAGCAGTTCTTC. It codes for CASSLALSSYNEQFF.

This clonotype counts as medium-sized. The junction does not match germline at one end; this may be a read error. This chain connects TRBV6-1 to TRBJ2-1, with 7 nucleotides matching TRBD1. The CDR3 is 13 residues long. Germline V lookup: CDR1 MNHNS, CDR2 SASEGT. The CDR3: CASEGQINNERFF. The CDR3, as DNA: TGTGCCAGTGAGGGACAGATTAACAATGAGCGGTTCTTC.

This clonotype is medium-sized by share. This chain connects TRBV7-2 to TRBJ1-1; 7 bases are shared with TRBD1. CDR3 length equals 13 residues. The germline V gene encodes CDR1 SGHTA and CDR2 FQGNSA. V gave up 5 bases and J gave up 7 bases; unmatched junction bases: 7. For the CDR3, the DNA is TGTGCCAGCAGCACACACAGGGGAAATGAAGCTTTCTTT. Amino acids: CASSTHRGNEAFF.

Details on this clonotype: Sequence at one end of the junction differs from germline and may be a read error. The chain is built from TRBV7-7 and TRBJ2-1; D call uncertain. Germline V gene data show CDR1 as SSHAT and CDR2 as FNYEAQ (reference sequence). This CDR3 is 14 amino acids long. CDR3 region: CASSLIGVGNEQFF. CDR3 nucleotide sequence: TGTGCAAGCAGCTTAATTGGGGTGGGCAATGAGCAGTTCTTC.

This clonotype ranks as medium-sized. The genes are TRBV20-1 and TRBJ2-2, with D possibly being TRBD1 (7 bases). Germline values: CDR1 DFQATT, CDR2 SNEGSKA (reference sequence). Trimming pared 1 base from V and 3 bases from J, leaving 15 bases between. The CDR3 has 16 residues. The CDR3 nucleotides read TGCAGTGCTAGAGTGCCCCAGGGGGGACACACCGGGGAGCTGTTTTTT. This sequence encodes CSARVPQGGHTGELFF.

The gene calls are TRBV7-9 and TRBJ2-3; TRBD1 aligns across 7 bases. The V segment lost 1 base and the J segment 1 base; nucleotides outside the gene matches: 2. The CDR3 is made up of 15 amino acids. The germline CDR1 and CDR2 sequences are SEHNR and FQNEAQ (reference sequence). CDR3 sequence (DNA): TGTGCCAGCAGCTTAGACAGGGGTGGCACAGATACGCAGTATTTT. Translation: CASSLDRGGTDTQYF.

In its sample, this clonotype was seen many times. Given a much more abundant clone one base away, this may be a read error. The J gene is TRBJ1-1, the V gene TRBV5-4; D not certain. The CDR3 covers 14 residues. Germline assignment: CDR1 SGHNT and CDR2 YYREEE (reference sequence). The V gene lost 0 bases and the J gene lost 0 bases, with 6 bases spanning the gap. CDR3 sequence reads: CASSLDFVNTEAFF. Written as DNA, the CDR3 is TGTGCCAGCAGCTTGGACTTCGTGAACACTGAAGCTTTCTTT. The variable domain in full, with the rest retrieved from reference TRBV5-4 and TRBJ1-1, is ETGVTQSPTHLIKTRGQQVTLRCSSQSGHNTVSWYQQALGQGPQFIFQYYREEENGRGNFPPRFSGLQFPNYSSELNVNALELDDSALYLCASSLDFVNTEAFFGQGTRLTVV.

This clonotype came up many times. The genes are TRBV16 and TRBJ2-1; D call uncertain. CDR3 length: 12 residues. Trimming stripped 4 bases from V and 5 bases from J, with 6 bases between. Germline CDR1 and CDR2: KGHSY and FQNENV. In nucleotides, the CDR3 is TGTGCCAGCAGCCGGTGGGACAATGAGCAGTTCTTC. Translating gives CASSRWDNEQFF.

This clonotype is labeled as medium-sized. The rearrangement joins TRBV12-3 or TRBV12-4 to TRBJ2-3; D gene uncertain. V gave up 1 base and J gave up 8 bases, with 10 bases separating them. The CDR3 sequence is 13 residues long. CDR3 bases: TGTGCCAGCAGTTTAGGGCTTAAAGGTACGCAGTATTTT. This translates into CASSLGLKGTQYF.

This clonotype is termed medium-sized (0.01 to 0.1%). This chain connects TRBV18 to TRBJ2-5, with unresolved D. V was pared by 5 bases and J by 0 bases, with 4 bases between. The CDR3 runs 12 residues. Germline CDR1 reads KGHSH; CDR2 reads LQKENI. CDR3 coding DNA: TGTGCCAGCTCAACTAACCAAGAGACCCAGTACTTC. This sequence encodes CASSTNQETQYF.

This clonotype is categorized as medium-sized. The rearrangement uses TRBV7-2 and TRBJ1-5; TRBD1 might be the D (6 bases). CDR3 size: 15 residues. Trimming took 1 base from V and 3 from J, leaving 10 bases between them. CDR1 and CDR2 from the germline V gene are SGHTA and FQGNSA. Here the CDR3 DNA reads TGTGCCAGCAGCTTAGAACAGGGCCTCAATCAGCCCCAGCATTTT. This translates into CASSLEQGLNQPQHF.

This clonotype was recorded at least ten times. The rearrangement uses TRBV2 and TRBJ2-2, with 7 bases lining up with TRBD1. V dropped 4 bases and J dropped 4; count of bases not matched to a gene: 3. Germline lookup yields CDR1 SNHLY and CDR2 FYNNEI. The CDR3 loop spans 14 amino acids. The CDR3 DNA reads TGTGCCAGCAGTGGACAGGGCTCCACCGGGGAGCTGTTTTTT. Its protein product is CASSGQGSTGELFF.

This clonotype counts as medium-sized. The V gene is TRBV2, the J gene TRBJ2-7; 11 bases fit TRBD1. The CDR3 sequence is 13 residues long. Germline CDR1 SNHLY, CDR2 FYNNEI. The junction had 7 bases not matched to a gene; V was cut back by 6 bases and J by 9 bases. CDR3 region: CASSADRGQWQYF. For the CDR3, the DNA is TGTGCCAGCAGCGCGGACAGGGGGCAATGGCAGTACTTC. The whole variable domain, remainder taken from reference TRBV2 and TRBJ2-7, is EPEVTQTPSHQVTQMGQEVILRCVPISNHLYFYWYRQILGQKVEFLVSFYNNEISEKSEIFDDQFSVERPDGSNFTLKIRSTKLEDSAMYFCASSADRGQWQYFGPGTRLTVT.

In its sample, this clonotype ranks as medium-sized. CDR3 sequence reads: CASSLQGLGHGRNTEAFF. In nucleotides, the CDR3 is TGTGCCAGCAGTTTGCAGGGCCTTGGGCATGGACGGAACACTGAAGCTTTCTTT. The chain is built from TRBV28 and TRBJ1-1; D is possibly TRBD1 (5 bases). CDR1 and CDR2 (germline): MDHEN, SYDVKM. This CDR3 has 18 amino acids. V dropped 3 bases and J dropped 1 base, with 21 bases sitting between them.

V is TRBV27 and J is TRBJ2-5; possibly TRBD2 for D (6 bases). Trimming shortened V by 5 bases and J by 6 bases, and 22 bases separated the two germline ends. The CDR3 is 16 amino acids. Germline lookup yields CDR1 MNHEY and CDR2 SMNVEV (reference sequence). The CDR3 is CASSLSQAGTRQTQYF. CDR3 sequence (DNA): TGTGCCAGCAGTCTCTCTCAAGCGGGCACTCGACAGACCCAGTACTTC.

Details on this clonotype: One junction end does not reproduce the germline sequence, and a read error may be involved. The chain combines TRBV19 with TRBJ1-1; the D is unclear. The CDR3 loop spans 15 amino acids. The germline gives CDR1 LNHDA, CDR2 SQIVND (reference sequence). CDR3 DNA: TGTGCCAGTAGCAGCCCTGACATTTTGAACACTGAAGCTTCCTTT. Translation gives CASSSPDILNTEASF.

About this clonotype: Given the absence of the conserved phenylalanine or tryptophan at the CDR3 end, a read error is likely. Because the CDR3's place on the DNA is in doubt, the DNA is left out and the CDR3 is given as listed by TCRdb. The rearrangement uses TRBV18 and TRBJ2-5. CDR1 KGHSH and CDR2 LQKENI come from the germline V gene. The CDR3 sequence runs 11 residues, both termini included. CDR3 amino acids: CASSFQETQCL.

This clonotype has at least ten counts. The V gene is TRBV12-3 or TRBV12-4, the J gene TRBJ2-5; 7 bases agree with TRBD2. V gave up 9 bases and J gave up 3 bases; unmatched junction bases: 7. The CDR3 length is 13 residues. The CDR3 reads CASGGEAEETQYF. DNA of the CDR3: TGTGCCAGTGGGGGGGAGGCCGAAGAGACCCAGTACTTC.

This clonotype is large. The V gene is TRBV4-2, the J gene TRBJ2-7; a possible D gene is TRBD2 (7 bases). CDR3 length equals 14 residues. The germline V gene has CDR1 LGHNA and CDR2 YNFKEQ. With 4 bases removed from V and 5 bases from J, the gap between germline ends came to 15 bases. In DNA form, the CDR3 reads TGTGCCAGCAGCCTCGCCGGGGGGCGCGACGAGCAGTACTTC. Translation gives CASSLAGGRDEQYF.

Judged by abundance, this clonotype is medium-sized (0.01 to 0.1%). The chain joins TRBV2 to TRBJ2-3, with D maybe TRBD2 (5 bases). The CDR3 sequence is 14 residues long. Trimming shortened V by 1 base and J by 0 bases, and 5 bases separated the two germline ends. Germline lookup yields CDR1 SNHLY and CDR2 FYNNEI. The CDR3 region is CASSEGTSTDTQYF. CDR3 nucleotide sequence: TGTGCCAGCAGTGAAGGGACTAGCACAGATACGCAGTATTTT.

As concerns this clonotype: This CDR3 fails to terminate in the conserved phenylalanine or tryptophan, so it likely reflects a read error. CDR3 nucleotides: TGCGCCGGCAGAGCCGGGACTAGCGGCTCCTACGAGCAGTACTAC. It specifies CAGRAGTSGSYEQYY. V usage is TRBV10-2 and J usage is TRBJ2-7, with 11 bases identical to TRBD2. The germline V gene encodes CDR1 WSHSY and CDR2 SAAADI. The CDR3 has 15 residues.

The CDR3 reads CATSRRGQGPGEGETQYF. The CDR3 region has the DNA TGTGCCACCAGCAGGAGAGGACAGGGCCCCGGGGAGGGCGAGACCCAGTACTTC. The V call is TRBV15, the J call TRBJ2-5; tentative D call: TRBD1 (8 bases). V shed 3 bases and J shed 5 bases, with 25 bases lying between them. Germline V lookup: CDR1 LNHNV, CDR2 YYDKDF (reference sequence). The CDR3 sequence is 18 residues long. The complete variable domain, with remaining parts taken from reference TRBV15 and TRBJ2-5, reads DAMVIQNPRYQVTQFGKPVTLSCSQTLNHNVMYWYQQKSSQAPKLLFHYYDKDFNNEADTPDNFQSRRPNTSFCFLDIRSPGLGDTAMYLCATSRRGQGPGEGETQYFGPGTRLLVL.

By share, this clonotype counts as medium-sized (0.01 to 0.1%). The V gene is TRBV10-3, the J gene TRBJ1-2; D call uncertain. This CDR3 is 12 amino acids long. Per germline, CDR1 ENHRY and CDR2 SYGVKD. Trimming removed 6 bases from V and 2 bases from J, with 7 bases in between. CDR3 nucleotides: TGTGCCATCAGAACAGAGAACTATGGCTACACCTTC. Its protein is CAIRTENYGYTF.

This clonotype is termed medium-sized. V usage is TRBV7-9 and J usage is TRBJ2-3, with TRBD1 identical over 9 bases. From germline, CDR1 is SEHNR and CDR2 FQNEAQ (reference sequence). V trimming: 5 bases; J trimming: 3 bases; junction bases outside the gene matches: 12. This CDR3 is 17 amino acids long. The CDR3 region is CASSGRTGAFVTDTQYF. The CDR3 nucleotides read TGTGCCAGCAGCGGCAGGACAGGGGCTTTTGTTACAGATACGCAGTATTTT.

Details on this clonotype: This sequence may be a read error, since a much larger clone differs from it by one base. The genes are TRBV10-2 and TRBJ2-7, with TRBD2 matching 11 bases. The CDR3 contains 15 residues. Germline V gene sequence: CDR1 WSHSY, CDR2 SAAADI. This CDR3 is CAGRAGTSGSYEQYF. The DNA of the CDR3 is TGCGCCGGCAGAGCCGGGACTAGCGGCTCCTACGAGCAGTACTTC.

About this clonotype: A clone one base away is much larger, so this may be a read error. It is likely a read error, because the conserved phenylalanine at the end of the CDR3 is missing. V usage is TRBV11-2 and J usage is TRBJ2-1; TRBD2 aligns across 12 bases. The trim removed 0 bases at V and 9 bases at J, leaving 6 bases unmatched. Germline V CDR1 and CDR2: SGHAT, FQNNGV. CDR3 length equals 16 residues. CDR3 in DNA: TGTGCCAGCAGCTTAGAAAGACTAGCGGGAGTCGGTGAGCAGTTCTCC. Protein product: CASSLERLAGVGEQFS.

This clonotype was seen repeatedly, ten times or more. V usage is TRBV20-1 and J usage is TRBJ2-1, with D unclear. The germline V gene has CDR1 DFQATT and CDR2 SNEGSKA (reference sequence). The CDR3 spans 16 residues. V was shortened by 1 base and J by 0 bases, with 13 bases between the two germline ends. The CDR3, as DNA: TGCAGTGCTAGAGGTTCCCCCCCGAGCTCCTACAATGAGCAGTTCTTC. Its protein is CSARGSPPSSYNEQFF.

In its sample, this clonotype is large. The chain employs TRBV15 and TRBJ1-1; 8 nucleotides align to TRBD1. In germline, CDR1 is LNHNV, CDR2 YYDKDF (reference sequence). CDR3 size: 18 residues. V lost 3 bases to trimming and J lost 6 bases; unmatched junction nucleotides: 18. Here the CDR3 DNA reads TGTGCCACCAGCAGGAGAGGACAGGGCCCCGGGGAGGGCTCTGAAGCTTTCTTT. The encoded protein is CATSRRGQGPGEGSEAFF.